Listed below are T cell receptor beta chains from one sample, sequenced in a study of blood T cell repertoires in COVID-19. Here immunoSEQ multiplex PCR was the method, and the copy in TCRdb shows in-frame clones only, minus some. The data contain about 120,000 clones, 65% to 85% of them singletons. Sequencing input: peripheral blood. All receptors come from a woman in her sixties or seventies with acute or convalescent COVID-19. The CDR3 runs from the conserved cysteine through the conserved F or W. The order of the fields is J gene, D gene, clone size, CDR3 length, V gene, CDR3 protein, CDR3 DNA. D genes are given only for firm matches. Rows give clone size only sometimes, using once, few, many, or a class for an expanded clone.

TRBJ2-1 | TRBD2 | . | 15 | TRBV9 | CASSVTSGGYNEQFF | TGTGCCAGCAGCGTTACTAGCGGGGGGTACAATGAGCAGTTCTTC
TRBJ1-1 | . | . | 15 | TRBV4-2 | CASSQDGWLRSEAFF | TGTGCCAGCAGCCAAGATGGGTGGTTGAGGTCTGAAGCTTTCTTT
TRBJ1-2 | . | once | 15 | TRBV5-1 | CASSLGQGSNYGYTF | TGCGCCAGCAGCTTGGGGCAGGGATCTAACTATGGCTACACCTTC
TRBJ1-2 | . | few | 15 | TRBV5-4 | CASSPGGPRAGGYTF | TGTGCCAGCAGCCCGGGGGGCCCCAGGGCGGGTGGCTACACCTTC
TRBJ2-7 | TRBD1 | . | 17 | TRBV4-1 | CASSHPGTGGVSYEQYF | TGCGCCAGCAGCCACCCCGGGACAGGGGGCGTTTCCTACGAGCAGTACTTC
TRBJ2-1 | TRBD2 | few | 10 | TRBV2 | CARSGEEQFF | TGTGCCAGAAGCGGGGAAGAGCAGTTCTTC
TRBJ1-1 | . | few | 14 | TRBV9 | CASSVGRSGTEAFF | TGTGCCAGCAGCGTAGGTAGGTCAGGGACTGAAGCTTTCTTT
TRBJ1-5 | TRBD1 | . | 14 | TRBV14 | CASSQGQGNQPQHF | TGTGCCAGCAGCCAAGGACAGGGGAATCAGCCCCAGCATTTT
TRBJ2-2 | . | . | 16 | TRBV9 | CASSLGGGVSTGELFF | TGTGCCAGCAGCTTAGGGGGAGGGGTATCGACCGGGGAGCTGTTTTTT
TRBJ1-2 | . | . | 15 | TRBV4-3 | CASSQFEGASRGYTF | TGCGCCAGCAGCCAATTCGAGGGTGCCAGCCGAGGCTACACCTTC
TRBJ2-5 | TRBD1 | . | 13 | TRBV18 | CASSTGQKETQYF | TGTGCCAGCTCAACGGGACAGAAAGAGACCCAGTACTTC
TRBJ1-4 | . | . | 14 | TRBV7-8 | CASSSNRVGEKLFF | TGTGCCAGCAGCTCAAACAGGGTAGGGGAAAAACTGTTTTTT
TRBJ1-4 | . | . | 16 | TRBV11-2 | CASRKELGTLGEKLFF | TGTGCCAGCAGGAAAGAACTCGGGACATTGGGTGAAAAACTGTTTTTT
TRBJ1-4 | TRBD1 | . | 14 | TRBV7-2 | CASSSDRGRGKLFF | TGTGCCAGCAGCTCGGACAGGGGAAGAGGAAAACTGTTTTTT
TRBJ2-5 | TRBD2 | once | 18 | TRBV9 | CASSVGASGGAGSETQYF | TGTGCCAGCAGCGTCGGGGCTAGCGGGGGGGCCGGATCCGAGACCCAGTACTTC
TRBJ1-2 | . | few | 12 | TRBV12-3/TRBV12-4 | CASSLGQYGYTF | TGTGCCAGCAGTTTGGGGCAGTATGGCTACACCTTC
TRBJ2-1 | . | . | 14 | TRBV7-9 | CASSLSTRYNEQFF | TGTGCCAGCAGCTTAAGTACCCGGTACAATGAGCAGTTCTTC
TRBJ1-1 | . | . | 15 | TRBV5-1 | CASSSGLREGTEAFF | TGCGCCAGCAGTTCCGGACTCAGGGAGGGAACTGAAGCTTTCTTT
TRBJ2-3 | TRBD2 | . | 15 | TRBV4-3 | CASSLLADTTDTQYF | TGCGCCAGCAGCCTGCTAGCGGACACCACAGATACGCAGTATTTT
TRBJ2-2 | TRBD2 | few | 15 | TRBV29-1 | CSVTRGSGGTGELFF | TGCAGCGTCACCCGGGGTAGCGGGGGAACCGGGGAGCTGTTTTTT
TRBJ1-2 | TRBD1 | . | 16 | TRBV9 | CASSPRREDRGQGYTF | TGTGCCAGCAGCCCCCGCCGGGAGGACAGGGGGCAAGGCTACACCTTC
TRBJ1-5 | . | . | 17 | TRBV7-8 | CASSLLTRGGDNQPQHF | TGTGCCAGCAGCTTATTAACGCGGGGGGGTGATAATCAGCCCCAGCATTTT
TRBJ2-3 | . | . | 16 | TRBV5-4 | CASSPPPGHPTDTQYF | TGTGCCAGCAGCCCTCCCCCGGGACATCCCACAGATACGCAGTATTTT
TRBJ1-2 | . | . | 15 | TRBV4-3 | CASSQDSGVNYGYTF | TGCGCCAGCAGCCAAGATTCCGGGGTTAACTATGGCTACACCTTC
TRBJ2-2 | TRBD2 | few | 17 | TRBV19 | CASSIEVGTSGSGELFF | TGTGCCAGTAGTATTGAGGTGGGGACTAGCGGCTCTGGGGAGCTGTTTTTT
TRBJ2-6 | . | . | 18 | TRBV7-9 | CASSFPAGARSGANVLTF | TGTGCCAGCAGCTTCCCCGCGGGGGCCCGCTCTGGGGCCAACGTCCTGACTTTC
TRBJ2-3 | . | . | 15 | TRBV19 | CASSNHGGGTDTQYF | TGTGCCAGTAGTAATCACGGGGGAGGCACAGATACGCAGTATTTT
TRBJ2-7 | . | . | 13 | TRBV11-3 | CASSLSRRYEQYF | TGTGCCAGCAGCTTGTCCAGGCGCTACGAGCAGTACTTC
TRBJ1-3 | . | . | 17 | TRBV18 | CASSPPWGEPSGNTIYF | TGTGCCAGCTCACCACCCTGGGGAGAGCCCTCTGGAAACACCATATATTTT
TRBJ1-2 | TRBD1 | . | 13 | TRBV4-3 | CASSQRTGHGYTF | TGCGCCAGCAGCCAACGGACAGGGCACGGCTACACCTTC
TRBJ1-2 | . | . | 15 | TRBV27 | CASSLRDPGGYGYTF | TGTGCCAGCAGTTTAAGGGACCCGGGAGGCTATGGCTACACCTTC
TRBJ1-1 | . | . | 14 | TRBV19 | CASRVGAWGTEAFF | TGTGCCAGTAGAGTGGGGGCTTGGGGCACTGAAGCTTTCTTT
TRBJ1-4 | TRBD1 | . | 16 | TRBV4-2 | CASSQVGRDSLGKLFF | TGTGCCAGCAGCCAAGTCGGAAGGGACAGCCTAGGAAAACTGTTTTTT
TRBJ2-2 | TRBD2 | . | 15 | TRBV6-5 | CASRGTSGGYLRLFF | TGTGCCAGCAGGGGCACTAGCGGGGGGTATCTAAGGCTGTTTTTT
TRBJ2-3 | TRBD1 | . | 14 | TRBV7-9 | CASSLGQGADTQYF | TGTGCCAGCAGCTTAGGACAGGGGGCAGATACGCAGTATTTT
TRBJ1-1 | TRBD1 | . | 15 | TRBV7-9 | CASSFHRDRNTEAFF | TGTGCCAGCAGCTTCCACCGGGACAGGAACACTGAAGCTTTCTTT
TRBJ2-3 | TRBD2 | . | 15 | TRBV9 | CASSVSGGVTDTQYF | TGTGCCAGCAGCGTTAGCGGGGGGGTCACGGATACGCAGTATTTT
TRBJ2-7 | TRBD1 | . | 13 | TRBV5-4 | CASSLTGGNEQYF | TGTGCCAGCAGCTTGACAGGGGGAAACGAGCAGTACTTC
TRBJ2-7 | TRBD2 | few | 15 | TRBV7-9 | CASSLGAGGLYEQYF | TGTGCCAGCAGCTTAGGAGCGGGGGGCCTCTACGAGCAGTACTTC
TRBJ2-1 | TRBD2 | few | 15 | TRBV19 | CASSTQLAGYNEQFF | TGTGCCAGTAGTACTCAACTAGCGGGGTACAATGAGCAGTTCTTC
TRBJ2-2 | . | once | 14 | TRBV3-1/TRBV3-2 | CASSQAQLTGELFF | TGTGCCAGCAGCCAAGCACAGCTCACCGGGGAGCTGTTTTTT
TRBJ1-6 | TRBD1 | . | 15 | TRBV4-3 | CASSQLQGAGSPLHF | TGCGCCAGCAGCCAGCTACAGGGGGCTGGATCACCCCTCCACTTT
TRBJ2-7 | TRBD1 | . | 15 | TRBV19 | CASSIFPDRPYEQYF | TGTGCCAGTAGTATCTTCCCGGACAGGCCCTACGAGCAGTACTTC
TRBJ2-2 | . | . | 16 | TRBV27 | CASSLGPGWNTGELFF | TGTGCCAGCAGTTTAGGGCCCGGATGGAACACCGGGGAGCTGTTTTTT